The 13 T cell receptor beta chains reported below all come from one sample, sequenced in a study of blood T cells in healthy people across ages. The use of a sample-barcoded 5' primer and a J-beta primer mix characterized a second PCR of roughly 6 to 11 cycles. TCRdb redid the calling of the 5' RACE reads with MiXCR, one entry per CDR3 protein. The table has about 1,800,000 distinct CDR3 sequences, roughly 27% seen once. Sample: blood. The source of these receptors is a woman under 40 in good health.

CDR3 region: CASRPGGYNQPQHF. CDR3 sequence (DNA): TGTGCCAGCAGACCCGGGGGGTACAATCAGCCCCAGCATTTT. The chain has TRBV6-5 and TRBJ1-5; D might be TRBD1 (5 bases). Per the germline V gene, CDR1 is MNHEY and CDR2 is SVGAGI. The CDR3 length is 14 residues. Between the trimmed V and J ends, which lost 6 bases and 3 bases, there was a span of 12 bases.

The rearrangement joins TRBV30 to TRBJ1-2; 7 nucleotides line up with TRBD1. V lost 5 bases, J lost 3 bases, and 0 bases stayed unmatched. Germline V gene sequence: CDR1 GTSNPN, CDR2 SVGIG (reference sequence). This CDR3 spans 11 amino acids. The CDR3 region is CAWGTDYGYTF. The DNA of the CDR3 is TGTGCCTGGGGGACAGACTATGGCTACACCTTC. The whole variable domain, filled in from reference TRBV30 and TRBJ1-2, reads SQTIHQWPATLVQPVGSPLSLECTVEGTSNPNLYWYRQAAGRGLQLLFYSVGIGQISSEVPQNLSASRPQDRQFILSSKKLLLSDSGFYLCAWGTDYGYTFGSGTRLTVV.

This clonotype was counted only a few times. The chain carries TRBV11-2 and TRBJ2-1; D might be TRBD2 (6 bases). V lost 2 bases and J 10 bases, leaving 15 bases between the germline ends. Germline V CDR1 and CDR2: SGHAT, FQNNGV. The CDR3 contains 14 residues. The CDR3 reads CASSLSGASLEQFF. CDR3 nucleotide sequence: TGTGCCAGCAGCTTATCGGGAGCGTCACTGGAGCAGTTCTTC.

The sample holds one count of this clonotype. The chain couples TRBV27 to TRBJ1-5; the match to TRBD1 covers 10 bases. The J segment lost 6 bases and the V segment lost 3 bases, leaving 5 bases of the junction unmatched. The CDR3 runs 15 residues. The germline CDR1 and CDR2 sequences are MNHEY and SMNVEV (reference sequence). CDR3 region: CASSLGQGRTQPQHF. CDR3 nucleotide sequence: TGTGCCAGCAGTTTGGGACAGGGGAGGACTCAGCCCCAGCATTTT.

This clonotype has more than one count but fewer than ten. This chain connects TRBV20-1 to TRBJ2-2; 8 bases match TRBD2. Germline V gene lookup returns CDR1 DFQATT and CDR2 SNEGSKA (reference sequence). This CDR3 has 19 residues. V shed 0 bases and J 4 bases; nucleotides not matched to a gene: 16. The CDR3 coding sequence is TGCAGTGCTAGAGATATACTAGCGGTTGGGCAATCGGGCACCGGGGAGCTGTTTTTT. Protein: CSARDILAVGQSGTGELFF.

Many counts were recorded for this clonotype. The chain is built from TRBV5-1 and TRBJ2-7, with unresolved D. The V end was cut by 5 bases, the J end by 3 bases, with 15 bases between. There are 14 residues in the CDR3. In germline, CDR1 is SGHRS, CDR2 YFSETQ. The CDR3 loop reads CASRSSNGDYEQYF. CDR3 nucleotide sequence: TGCGCCAGCAGGTCGTCTAACGGCGACTACGAGCAGTACTTC.

This clonotype has just a few counts. The J gene is TRBJ2-2, the V gene TRBV10-3, with D hard to call. V lost 2 bases and J lost 6, with 4 bases in between. The CDR3 is 12 residues long. The germline CDR1 and CDR2 sequences are ENHRY and SYGVKD. CDR3 in DNA: TGTGCCATCAGTGAGGTATCCGGGGAGCTGTTTTTT. This encodes CAISEVSGELFF.

This clonotype was seen at least ten times. The chain links TRBV7-3 to TRBJ2-1, with 12 bases aligning to TRBD2. CDR3 length: 19 residues. CDR1 and CDR2 from the germline V gene are SGHTA and FQGTGA. Trimming at V came to 2 bases and at J to 0 bases, leaving 8 bases not matched to a gene. The CDR3 region is CASSLWASGGDSSYNEQFF. The DNA for the CDR3 is TGTGCCAGCAGCTTATGGGCTAGCGGGGGGGACAGCTCCTACAATGAGCAGTTCTTC.

The J gene is TRBJ2-3, the V gene TRBV28, with D perhaps matching TRBD2 (6 bases). V dropped 3 bases and J dropped 4 bases, with 17 bases sitting between them. Germline values: CDR1 MDHEN, CDR2 SYDVKM. The CDR3 loop spans 16 amino acids. CDR3 nucleotides: TGTGCCAGCAGTTTCGGTGCGGGCACTAGCTCAGATACGCAGTATTTT. Amino acids: CASSFGAGTSSDTQYF.

The chain couples TRBV20-1 to TRBJ1-5; the D is unclear. The CDR3 loop spans 15 amino acids. V was pared by 4 bases and J by 0 bases, with 13 bases between. CDR1 is DFQATT, CDR2 SNEGSKA, per germline (reference sequence). The CDR3 nucleotides are TGCAGTGCTATTGTAGCCAGCGATAGCAATCAGCCCCAGCATTTT. Its translation is CSAIVASDSNQPQHF.

V is TRBV10-3 and J is TRBJ1-5; 7 bases agree with TRBD1. With 0 bases clipped from V and 4 bases from J, the junction kept 3 bases outside the gene matches. The germline V gene encodes CDR1 ENHRY and CDR2 SYGVKD. The CDR3 is 15 amino acids. CDR3 sequence: CAISESSGGNQPQHF. The CDR3 DNA reads TGTGCCATCAGTGAGTCCTCAGGGGGAAATCAGCCCCAGCATTTT.

The V call is TRBV11-2, the J call TRBJ2-3, with a weak D call TRBD2 (5 bases). The V end was cut by 3 bases, the J end by 1 base, with 11 bases between. This CDR3 has 15 residues. Germline loops: CDR1 SGHAT, CDR2 FQNNGV. The CDR3 loop is CASSFQVRGTDTQYF. The CDR3 coding sequence is TGTGCCAGCAGCTTTCAGGTGCGGGGCACAGATACGCAGTATTTT.

In this sample, this clonotype turned up a few times. CDR3 nucleotide sequence: TGCAGTGCCTGGCGGGAAAACTATGGCTACACCTTC. It codes for CSAWRENYGYTF. The chain employs TRBV20-1 and TRBJ1-2; D remains ambiguous. V was cut by 6 bases and J by 2 bases, with 10 bases left in between. The CDR3 sequence is 12 residues long. Germline assignment: CDR1 DFQATT and CDR2 SNEGSKA (reference sequence).